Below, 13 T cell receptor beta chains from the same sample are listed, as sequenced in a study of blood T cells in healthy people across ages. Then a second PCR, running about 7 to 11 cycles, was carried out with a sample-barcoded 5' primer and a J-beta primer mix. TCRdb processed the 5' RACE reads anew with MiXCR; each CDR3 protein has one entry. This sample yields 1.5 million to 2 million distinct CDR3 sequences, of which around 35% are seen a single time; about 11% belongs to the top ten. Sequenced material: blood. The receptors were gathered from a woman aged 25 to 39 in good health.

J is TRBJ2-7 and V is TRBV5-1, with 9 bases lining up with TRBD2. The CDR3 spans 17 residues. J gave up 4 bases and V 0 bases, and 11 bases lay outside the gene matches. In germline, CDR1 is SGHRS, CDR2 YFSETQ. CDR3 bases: TGCGCCAGCAGCTTGGGACTAGCGGTCCGGGGTTTGTACGAGCAGTACTTC. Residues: CASSLGLAVRGLYEQYF.

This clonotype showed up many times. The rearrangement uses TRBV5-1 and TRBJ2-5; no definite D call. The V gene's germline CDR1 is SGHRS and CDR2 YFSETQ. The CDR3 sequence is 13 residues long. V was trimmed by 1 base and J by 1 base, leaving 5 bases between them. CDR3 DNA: TGCGCCAGCAGCTTGTTCCTCCAAGAGACCCAGTACTTC. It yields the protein CASSLFLQETQYF.

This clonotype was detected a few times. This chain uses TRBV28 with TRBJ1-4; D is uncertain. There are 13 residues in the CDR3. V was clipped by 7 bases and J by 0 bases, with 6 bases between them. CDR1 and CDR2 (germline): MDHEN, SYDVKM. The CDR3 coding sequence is TGTGCCAGCAAGGTATCAACTAATGAAAAACTGTTTTTT. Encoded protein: CASKVSTNEKLFF.

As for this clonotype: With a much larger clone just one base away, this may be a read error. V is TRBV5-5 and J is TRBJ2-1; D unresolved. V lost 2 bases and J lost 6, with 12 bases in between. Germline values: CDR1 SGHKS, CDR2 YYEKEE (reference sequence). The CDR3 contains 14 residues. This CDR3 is CASSLPRTCNEQFF. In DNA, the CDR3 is TGTGCCAGCAGCTTACCCAGGACCTGCAATGAGCAGTTCTTC.

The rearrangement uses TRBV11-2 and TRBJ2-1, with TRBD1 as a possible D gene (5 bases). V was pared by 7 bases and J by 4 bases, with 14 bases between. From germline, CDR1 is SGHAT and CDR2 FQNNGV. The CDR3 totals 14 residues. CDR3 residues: CASTPAAGYNEQFF. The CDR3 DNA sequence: TGTGCCAGCACCCCTGCGGCAGGGTACAATGAGCAGTTCTTC.

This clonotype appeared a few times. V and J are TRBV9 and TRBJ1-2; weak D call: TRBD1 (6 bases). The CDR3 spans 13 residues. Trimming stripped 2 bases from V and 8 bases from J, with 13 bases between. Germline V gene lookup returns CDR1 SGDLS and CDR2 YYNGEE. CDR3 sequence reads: CASSVDSEAGYTF. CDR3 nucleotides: TGTGCCAGCAGCGTGGACAGCGAGGCGGGCTACACCTTC. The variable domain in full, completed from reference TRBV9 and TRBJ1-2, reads DSGVTQTPKHLITATGQRVTLRCSPRSGDLSVYWYQQSLDQGLQFLIQYYNGEERAKGNILERFSAQQFPDLHSELNLSSLELGDSALYFCASSVDSEAGYTFGSGTRLTVV.

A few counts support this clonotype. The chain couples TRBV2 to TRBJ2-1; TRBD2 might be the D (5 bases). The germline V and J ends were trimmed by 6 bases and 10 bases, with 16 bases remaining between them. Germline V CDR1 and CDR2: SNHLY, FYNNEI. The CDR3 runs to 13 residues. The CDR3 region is CASSLGRDSEQFF. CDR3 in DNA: TGTGCCAGCAGCTTGGGCCGGGATAGCGAGCAGTTCTTC.

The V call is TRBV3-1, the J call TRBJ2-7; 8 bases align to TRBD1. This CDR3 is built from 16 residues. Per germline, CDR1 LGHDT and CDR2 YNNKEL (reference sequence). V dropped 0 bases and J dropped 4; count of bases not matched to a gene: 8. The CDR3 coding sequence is TGTGCCAGCAGCCAAGATATCGGGACAGGTTGGTACGAGCAGTACTTC. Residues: CASSQDIGTGWYEQYF.

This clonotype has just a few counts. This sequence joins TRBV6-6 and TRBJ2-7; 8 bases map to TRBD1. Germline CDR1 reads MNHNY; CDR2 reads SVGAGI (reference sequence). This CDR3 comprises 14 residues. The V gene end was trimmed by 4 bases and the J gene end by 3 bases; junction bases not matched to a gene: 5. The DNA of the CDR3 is TGTGCCAGCAGTTCTGGCAGGGGGCTCTACGAGCAGTACTTC. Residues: CASSSGRGLYEQYF.

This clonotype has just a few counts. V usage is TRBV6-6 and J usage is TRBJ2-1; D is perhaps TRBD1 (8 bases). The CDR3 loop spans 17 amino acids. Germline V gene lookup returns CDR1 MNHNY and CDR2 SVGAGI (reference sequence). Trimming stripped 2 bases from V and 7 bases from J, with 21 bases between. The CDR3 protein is CASSYRGVGQGGNEQFF. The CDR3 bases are TGTGCCAGCAGTTACCGGGGGGTAGGACAGGGAGGGAATGAGCAGTTCTTC.

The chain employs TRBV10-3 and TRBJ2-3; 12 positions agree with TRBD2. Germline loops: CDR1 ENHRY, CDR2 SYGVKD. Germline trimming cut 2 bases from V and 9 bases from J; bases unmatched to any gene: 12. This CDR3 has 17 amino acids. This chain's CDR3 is CAISEGLAGTHPPTQYF. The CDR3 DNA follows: TGTGCCATCAGTGAGGGACTAGCGGGAACCCACCCCCCAACGCAGTATTTT.

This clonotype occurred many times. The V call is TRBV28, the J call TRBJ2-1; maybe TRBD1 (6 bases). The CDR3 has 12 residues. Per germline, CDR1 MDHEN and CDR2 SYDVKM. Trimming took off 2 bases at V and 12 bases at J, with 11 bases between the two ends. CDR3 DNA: TGTGCCAGCAGTTTAGGCTTGGACAGGCAGTTCTTC. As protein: CASSLGLDRQFF.

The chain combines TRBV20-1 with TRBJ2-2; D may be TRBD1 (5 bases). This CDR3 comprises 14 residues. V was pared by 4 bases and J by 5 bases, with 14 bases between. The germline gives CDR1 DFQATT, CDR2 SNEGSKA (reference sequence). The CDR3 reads CSAKQSRATGELFF. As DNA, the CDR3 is TGCAGTGCTAAGCAGTCCAGGGCGACCGGGGAGCTGTTTTTT.